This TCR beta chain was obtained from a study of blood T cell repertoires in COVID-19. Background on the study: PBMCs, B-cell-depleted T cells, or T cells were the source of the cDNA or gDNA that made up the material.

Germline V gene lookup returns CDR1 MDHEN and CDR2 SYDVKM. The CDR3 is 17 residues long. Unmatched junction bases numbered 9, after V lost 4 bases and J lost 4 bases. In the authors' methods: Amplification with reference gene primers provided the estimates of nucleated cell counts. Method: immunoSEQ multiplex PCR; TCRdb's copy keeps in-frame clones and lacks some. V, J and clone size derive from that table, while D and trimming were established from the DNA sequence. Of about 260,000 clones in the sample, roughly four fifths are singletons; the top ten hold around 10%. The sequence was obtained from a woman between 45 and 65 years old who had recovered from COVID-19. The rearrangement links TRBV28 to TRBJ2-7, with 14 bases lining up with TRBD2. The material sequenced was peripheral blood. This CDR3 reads CASSSPGTSGSGYEQYF. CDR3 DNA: TGTGCCAGCAGTTCGCCCGGGACTAGCGGGAGCGGGTACGAGCAGTACTTC. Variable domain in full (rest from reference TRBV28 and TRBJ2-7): DVKVTQSSRYLVKRTGEKVFLECVQDMDHENMFWYRQDPGLGLRLIYFSYDVKMKEKGDIPEGYSVSREKKERFSLILESASTNQTSMYLCASSSPGTSGSGYEQYFGPGTRLTVT.